A single sample gave rise to the 5 T cell receptor beta chains below, sequenced in a study of blood T cell repertoires in COVID-19 (dated by TCRdb to 2018 to 2020). The method was the immunoSEQ multiplex PCR assay. As stored in TCRdb, this immuneACCESS dataset retains in-frame rearrangements with V and J assigned. A fraction of the clones does not appear; measured against another copy, unresolved V genes explain less than half of the discrepancy, and the remainder lacks a known reason. For this sample the table gives 65,000 or so clones, of which approximately 75% were detected only once. The ten largest clonotypes hold 15% of the sample. Sequenced: peripheral blood. The receptor set was obtained from a man older than 75 with acute or convalescent COVID-19.

The chain uses TRBV12-2 and TRBJ1-5; the table names TRBD1, a call not compared with the DNA. TRBV12-2 corresponds to a pseudogene. The CDR3 length is 20 residues. CDR3 sequence: CASRHGQGARLLGGNQPQHF. CDR3 sequence (DNA): TGTGCAAGTCGCCACGGACAGGGGGCGCGGTTATTAGGAGGCAATCAGCCCCAGCATTTT.

This clone has just one count. The CDR3 protein is CASSQVRGTDQPQHF. The CDR3 DNA is TGTGCCAGCAGCCAAGTTAGGGGGACCGATCAGCCCCAGCATTTT. This chain joins TRBV16 and TRBJ1-5, with TRBD1 as a possible D gene (6 bases). Trimming removed 2 bases from V and 5 bases from J, with 13 bases in between. Germline V gene sequence: CDR1 KGHSY, CDR2 FQNENV. The CDR3 is made up of 15 amino acids.

V is TRBV6-1 and J is TRBJ1-5; tentatively, D is TRBD1 (5 bases). CDR1 MNHNS and CDR2 SASEGT come from the germline V gene. The CDR3 extends over 14 amino acids. With 2 bases removed from V and 3 bases from J, the gap between germline ends came to 8 bases. CDR3 protein: CASSERGNNQPQHF. CDR3 DNA sequence: TGTGCCAGCAGTGAACGGGGGAACAATCAGCCCCAGCATTTT.

The chain joins TRBV18 to TRBJ2-1; 12 nucleotides agree with TRBD2. CDR1 and CDR2 from the germline V gene are KGHSH and LQKENI. This CDR3 contains 16 residues. Trimming cost V 4 bases and J 7 bases; bases outside gene matches: 8. The DNA of the CDR3 is TGTGCCAGCTCACTAACACTAGCGGGGGGATTAAATGAGCAGTTCTTC. This translates into CASSLTLAGGLNEQFF.

The V and J genes are TRBV27 and TRBJ2-6; 12 nucleotides agree with TRBD2. After removal of 7 bases from V and 7 bases from J, the junction contained 5 bases not matched to a gene. This CDR3 is built from 15 residues. In germline, CDR1 is MNHEY, CDR2 SMNVEV (reference sequence). The CDR3 spells CASKTSGGLANVLTF. For the CDR3, the DNA is TGTGCCAGCAAGACTAGCGGGGGCTTAGCCAACGTCCTGACTTTC.